This TCR beta chain derives from a study of technical replicates of blood from several donors listed by TCRdb under 2017. This clone came up a few times. Its antigen is unknown. No qualities accompany the bases; no much larger clone lies one base away. The library relied on the immunoSEQ multiplex PCR assay. Sourced from immuneACCESS, this table was stored by TCRdb with only in-frame sequences that have V and J called. A share of the clones is absent; for the studies checked, an unresolved V gene accounts for under half, and the remainder has no known explanation. Present in this sample are some 30,000 clones, roughly nine tenths of which were seen just once. In total, the top ten clones hold roughly 4% of the sample. Material for sequencing was PBMCs. The receptor's source is a human donor in good health. Some clones in this sample may be carry-over from other donors' samples.

Here is the DNA: TGTGCTAGTGGTTTGCCACAGGGAACTCAGTACTTC. Its coded protein is CASGLPQGTQYF. Here the chain combines TRBV12-5 and TRBJ2-5; 6 matching bases give a weak D call of TRBD1. The germline V gene yields LGHNT for CDR1 and FRNRAP for CDR2. V is pared back by 2 bases and J by 11 bases, with 12 bases lying between the germline termini. The CDR3 runs 12 residues from the cysteine to the phenylalanine. The only DNA kept is the CDR3, 36 bases in frame from the first base.